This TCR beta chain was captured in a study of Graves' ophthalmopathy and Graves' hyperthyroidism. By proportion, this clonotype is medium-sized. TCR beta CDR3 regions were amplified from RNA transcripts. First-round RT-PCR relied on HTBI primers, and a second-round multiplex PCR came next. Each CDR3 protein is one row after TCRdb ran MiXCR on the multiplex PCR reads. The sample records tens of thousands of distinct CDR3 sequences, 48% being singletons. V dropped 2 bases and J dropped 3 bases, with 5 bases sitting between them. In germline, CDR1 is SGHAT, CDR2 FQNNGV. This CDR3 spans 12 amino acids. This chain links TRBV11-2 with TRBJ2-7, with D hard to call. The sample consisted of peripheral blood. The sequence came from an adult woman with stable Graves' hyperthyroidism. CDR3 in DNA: TGTGCCAGCAGCTTATCGGTCTACGAGCAGTACTTC. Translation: CASSLSVYEQYF.